This passage covers 20 T cell receptor beta chains from one sample sequenced in a study of response to subunit inactivated influenza vaccine. TCRdb redid the calling of the RT-PCR reads with MiXCR, one entry per CDR3 protein. The table lists around 520,000 distinct CDR3 sequences, around 11% of them singletons. Material: PBMCs from blood, obtained on the day of vaccination. All receptors come from a man aged 45-65 years who received an inactivated influenza vaccine.

The chain combines TRBV5-5 with TRBJ2-1; no clear D. Germline-derived CDR1 and CDR2 are SGHKS and YYEKEE (reference sequence). V was cut by 4 bases and J by 13 bases, with 18 bases left in between. This CDR3 region has 13 residues. CDR3: CASSDPLLFAQFF. The CDR3 DNA reads as TGTGCCAGCAGCGATCCCCTCCTGTTCGCCCAGTTCTTC.

The rearrangement joins TRBV6-2 or TRBV6-3 to TRBJ2-1; D is unclear. This CDR3 is built from 16 residues. V was trimmed by 4 bases and J by 0 bases, leaving 13 bases between them. Germline V lookup: CDR1 MNHEY, CDR2 SVGEGT. CDR3 coding DNA: TGTGCCAGCAGTTCTTGGACCAGGAGCTCCTACAATGAGCAGTTCTTC. Protein sequence: CASSSWTRSSYNEQFF.

The rearrangement uses TRBV5-1 and TRBJ1-5, with 10 nucleotides matching TRBD1. The germline gives CDR1 SGHRS, CDR2 YFSETQ. The CDR3 is 15 amino acids. Unmatched junction bases numbered 1, after V lost 2 bases and J lost 2 bases. CDR3 sequence reads: CASSFGTGGNQPQHF. As DNA, the CDR3 is TGCGCCAGCAGCTTCGGGACAGGGGGCAATCAGCCCCAGCATTTT.

Only a few counts were recorded for this clonotype. This chain links TRBV4-3 with TRBJ2-7; D may be TRBD1 or TRBD2 (6 bases each). Germline CDR1 LGHNA, CDR2 YSLEER. The ends were cut back, 1 base at V and 0 bases at J, with 16 bases in the middle. The CDR3 length is 17 residues. CDR3 residues: CASSQVLGGSSSYEQYF. The CDR3 DNA follows: TGCGCCAGCAGCCAAGTGCTCGGGGGCTCGAGCTCCTACGAGCAGTACTTC.

The chain has TRBV4-2 and TRBJ1-5; no reliable D call. Trimming left V 0 bases short and J 2 bases short, with 11 bases between. In germline, CDR1 is LGHNA, CDR2 YNFKEQ. This CDR3 region has 16 residues. CDR3 DNA: TGTGCCAGCAGCCAAGAAATAGGTCGGGGCAATCAGCCCCAGCATTTT. It encodes CASSQEIGRGNQPQHF.

This chain connects TRBV24-1 to TRBJ2-7; 10 bases align to TRBD2. The CDR3 is 16 amino acids. CDR1 and CDR2 from the germline V gene are KGHDR and SFDVKD. V was pared by 3 bases and J by 5 bases, with 9 bases of the junction left unmatched. CDR3 protein: CATSDGGLAGAHEQYF. The CDR3 DNA is TGTGCCACCAGTGATGGTGGGCTAGCGGGAGCCCACGAGCAGTACTTC.

Only a few counts were recorded for this clonotype. The chain carries TRBV29-1 and TRBJ1-1, with TRBD1 as a possible D gene (6 bases). The V gene lost 6 bases and the J gene lost 0 bases, with 11 bases spanning the gap. CDR3 length: 13 amino acids. Per germline, CDR1 SQVTM and CDR2 ANQGSEA. The CDR3 DNA sequence: TGCAGCGTCCAGGGGCTACTGAACACTGAAGCTTTCTTT. Its protein product is CSVQGLLNTEAFF. The full variable domain, in which reference TRBV29-1 and TRBJ1-1 provide the parts outside the CDR3, is SAVISQKPSRDICQRGTSLTIQCQVDSQVTMMFWYRQQPGQSLTLIATANQGSEATYESGFVIDKFPISRPNLTFSTLTVSNMSPEDSSIYLCSVQGLLNTEAFFGQGTRLTVV.

The chain has TRBV20-1 and TRBJ2-5; D is ambiguous. This CDR3 spans 13 amino acids. V was trimmed by 0 bases and J by 3 bases, leaving 8 bases between them. Germline CDR1 DFQATT, CDR2 SNEGSKA (reference sequence). The CDR3 loop reads CSARELVEETQYF. The CDR3 bases are TGCAGTGCTAGAGAGCTAGTGGAAGAGACCCAGTACTTC.

The chain has TRBV20-1 and TRBJ1-5; 7 positions match TRBD1. CDR3 size: 16 residues. Germline lookup yields CDR1 DFQATT and CDR2 SNEGSKA (reference sequence). With V trimmed by 0 bases and J by 0 bases, 5 bases remained unmatched. The CDR3 coding sequence is TGCAGTGCTAGAGATCCCGACAGGGCTAGCAATCAGCCCCAGCATTTT. Translation gives CSARDPDRASNQPQHF.

This clonotype occurred many times. The chain is built from TRBV9 and TRBJ2-1; 7 positions match TRBD1. The CDR3 extends over 17 amino acids. Per germline, CDR1 SGDLS and CDR2 YYNGEE. With 4 bases clipped from V and 0 bases from J, the junction kept 10 bases outside the gene matches. The CDR3, as DNA: TGTGCCAGCAGCCCACGAGGGACAGACTACTCCTACAATGAGCAGTTCTTC. Its translation: CASSPRGTDYSYNEQFF.

This chain connects TRBV4-2 to TRBJ1-1; 7 positions agree with TRBD1. In germline, CDR1 is LGHNA, CDR2 YNFKEQ. The CDR3 is made up of 15 amino acids. J lost 1 base, V lost 4 bases, and 6 bases had no gene match. CDR3 protein: CASSLAGTENTEAFF. DNA of the CDR3: TGTGCCAGCAGCCTCGCCGGGACAGAGAACACTGAAGCTTTCTTT.

This clonotype showed up just a few times. The chain recombines TRBV12-3 or TRBV12-4 with TRBJ1-5; 11 positions agree with TRBD1. The length of the CDR3 is 17 residues. V shed 6 bases, J shed 0 bases, and the junction held 7 bases outside the gene matches. In DNA form, the CDR3 reads TGTGCCAGCAGCCCGTGGGGGACAGGGGGTAGCAATCAGCCCCAGCATTTT. The encoded protein is CASSPWGTGGSNQPQHF.

The genes are TRBV28 and TRBJ2-7; D not certain. The CDR3 runs to 12 residues. Germline CDR1 reads MDHEN; CDR2 reads SYDVKM. Trimming removed 5 bases at V and 3 bases at J, with 8 bases between. DNA for the CDR3: TGTGCCAGCAGTCGGCCCCGCTACGAGCAGTACTTC. This sequence encodes CASSRPRYEQYF.

This clonotype was counted between two and nine times. The V and J genes are TRBV3-1 and TRBJ2-2; possibly TRBD2 for D (6 bases). The germline V gene has CDR1 LGHDT and CDR2 YNNKEL (reference sequence). The CDR3 is 16 residues long. Trimming pared 4 bases from V and 0 bases from J, leaving 12 bases between. The CDR3 DNA reads as TGTGCCAGCAGCCGGTTAGGAGGGCCGAACACCGGGGAGCTGTTTTTT. It specifies CASSRLGGPNTGELFF.

The rearrangement joins TRBV11-2 to TRBJ2-3, with D perhaps TRBD2 (7 bases). Deletions cut 4 bases from V and 5 bases from J, with 22 bases between. The V gene's germline CDR1 is SGHAT and CDR2 FQNNGV. This CDR3 comprises 17 residues. CDR3 nucleotides: TGTGCCAGCAGCTACCTGGGGGGGGGCCTCTACAGAGATACGCAGTATTTT. It specifies CASSYLGGGLYRDTQYF.

The chain combines TRBV7-6 with TRBJ2-5; 10 nucleotides align to TRBD1. This CDR3 has 16 amino acids. Germline CDR1 and CDR2: SGHVS and FNYEAQ. The trim removed 5 bases at V and 2 bases at J, leaving 8 bases unmatched. This CDR3 is CASSSRGQGSQETQYF. In nucleotides, the CDR3 is TGTGCCAGCAGCAGCCGGGGACAGGGGTCTCAAGAGACCCAGTACTTC. Filled out from reference TRBV7-6 and TRBJ2-5, the complete variable domain reads GAGVSQSPRYKVTKRGQDVALRCDPISGHVSLYWYRQALGQGPEFLTYFNYEAQQDKSGLPNDRFSAERPEGSISTLTIQRTEQRDSAMYRCASSSRGQGSQETQYFGPGTRLLVL.

This clonotype was counted a few times. The chain has TRBV24-1 and TRBJ2-3, with TRBD1 matching 9 bases. The CDR3 extends over 13 amino acids. V shed 4 bases, J shed 8 bases, and the junction held 3 bases outside the gene matches. Germline V CDR1 and CDR2: KGHDR, SFDVKD. CDR3 residues: CATSEIQGATQYF. The CDR3 DNA is TGTGCCACCAGTGAGATACAGGGGGCTACGCAGTATTTT.

This clonotype was recorded many times. The chain uses TRBV29-1 and TRBJ2-7; 9 nucleotides line up with TRBD1. This CDR3 spans 14 amino acids. Germline V CDR1 and CDR2: SQVTM, ANQGSEA. The V and J ends lost 6 bases and 1 base, in that order; junction bases with no gene match: 7. CDR3: CSVSGTGRSYEQYF. Here the CDR3 DNA reads TGCAGCGTGTCCGGGACAGGGAGGTCCTACGAGCAGTACTTC.

This rearrangement joins TRBV5-1 to TRBJ2-3, with D tentatively TRBD1 or TRBD2 (5 bases each). Trimming cost V 1 base and J 1 base, with 7 bases left between them. This CDR3 is 14 amino acids long. Germline CDR1 SGHRS, CDR2 YFSETQ. The CDR3 coding sequence is TGCGCCAGCAGCTTGATGGGGGGCACAGATACGCAGTATTTT. Protein: CASSLMGGTDTQYF.

This clonotype has a handful of counts. The J gene is TRBJ1-3, the V gene TRBV5-1; possible D gene TRBD1, 6 bases. Trimming removed 4 bases at V and 0 bases at J, with 11 bases between. Germline loops: CDR1 SGHRS, CDR2 YFSETQ. CDR3 size: 15 residues. DNA for the CDR3: TGCGCCAGCAGCCCACGACAGGTCTCTGGAAACACCATATATTTT. This translates into CASSPRQVSGNTIYF.